The 13 T cell receptor beta chains below were found in one sample sequenced in a study of blood T cell repertoires in COVID-19. Clones were read by immunoSEQ multiplex PCR, and TCRdb kept only the in-frame ones, dropping some. The data contain about 76,000 clones, more than 75% of them singletons. Sequencing input: peripheral blood. Source of these receptors: a human donor in a cohort sampled during active COVID-19.

The J gene is TRBJ1-2, the V gene TRBV3-1 (or the pseudogene TRBV3-2); D unclear. Germline V gives CDR1 LGHDT, CDR2 YNNKEL (reference sequence). This CDR3 contains 13 residues. V was pared by 10 bases and J by 7 bases, with 19 bases between. The CDR3: CATSTGNMGGYTF. The CDR3 DNA reads TGTGCCACTTCGACTGGAAATATGGGTGGCTACACCTTC.

The chain links TRBV4-1 to TRBJ1-2; tentative D call: TRBD1 (6 bases). V was trimmed by 0 bases and J by 3 bases, leaving 11 bases between them. Germline CDR1 reads MGHRA; CDR2 reads YSYEKL. There are 15 residues in the CDR3. CDR3 loop: CASSQEAGADYGYTF. For the CDR3, the DNA is TGCGCCAGCAGCCAAGAAGCAGGGGCGGACTATGGCTACACCTTC.

The V and J genes are TRBV9 and TRBJ1-5; TRBD1 aligns across 7 bases. Trimming removed 0 bases from V and 5 bases from J; junction bases left unmatched: 2. Germline V gene lookup returns CDR1 SGDLS and CDR2 YYNGEE. The CDR3 runs 14 residues. The CDR3 reads CASSVEGADQPQHF. The CDR3 DNA is TGTGCCAGCAGCGTAGAGGGGGCGGATCAGCCCCAGCATTTT. Based on the CDR3 plus reference TRBV9 and TRBJ1-5, the full variable domain is DSGVTQTPKHLITATGQRVTLRCSPRSGDLSVYWYQQSLDQGLQFLIQYYNGEERAKGNILERFSAQQFPDLHSELNLSSLELGDSALYFCASSVEGADQPQHFGDGTRLSIL.

V usage is TRBV2 and J usage is TRBJ1-3, with D uncertain. Germline CDR1 reads SNHLY; CDR2 reads FYNNEI. V was clipped by 8 bases and J by 0 bases, with 11 bases between them. The CDR3 is made up of 14 amino acids. CDR3 amino acids: CASGASSSGNTIYF. DNA of the CDR3: TGTGCCAGCGGAGCCTCCTCCTCTGGAAACACCATATATTTT.

The chain uses TRBV7-3 and TRBJ1-1; D is undetermined. The CDR3 loop spans 16 amino acids. Between the trimmed V and J ends, which lost 2 bases and 0 bases, there was a span of 13 bases. Germline CDR1 and CDR2: SGHTA and FQGTGA. CDR3 DNA: TGTGCCAGCAGCTTACAACCACCCGGTATGAACACTGAAGCTTTCTTT. Protein sequence: CASSLQPPGMNTEAFF.

The chain employs TRBV13 and TRBJ2-1; 10 nucleotides line up with TRBD1. This CDR3 is built from 13 residues. Germline V gene data show CDR1 as PRHDT and CDR2 as FYEKMQ (reference sequence). J gave up 5 bases and V 9 bases, and 4 bases lay outside the gene matches. The CDR3 bases are TGTGCCAGTGGGGGACAGGGGAACAATGAGCAGTTCTTC. Residues: CASGGQGNNEQFF.

The chain joins TRBV5-5 to TRBJ1-6; D unclear. The CDR3 length is 15 residues. V was trimmed by 0 bases and J by 2 bases, leaving 6 bases between them. CDR1 is SGHKS and CDR2 is YYEKEE in the germline V gene (reference sequence). The CDR3 coding sequence is TGTGCCAGCAGCTTGGAACAGCCCTATAATTCACCCCTCCACTTT. Translating it yields CASSLEQPYNSPLHF.

The genes are TRBV5-5 and TRBJ2-4, with D maybe TRBD2 (5 bases). Germline CDR1 SGHKS, CDR2 YYEKEE (reference sequence). V lost 1 base to trimming and J lost 3 bases, with 11 bases between them. The CDR3 has 15 residues. The CDR3 coding sequence is TGTGCCAGCAGCTTGTCGGCGGCGGGCAAAAACATTCAGTACTTC. This encodes CASSLSAAGKNIQYF.

V usage is TRBV7-3 and J usage is TRBJ2-1; 8 positions agree with TRBD2. The V and J ends lost 1 base and 3 bases, in that order; junction bases with no gene match: 2. The CDR3 sequence is 15 residues long. Germline-derived CDR1 and CDR2 are SGHTA and FQGTGA. The CDR3, as DNA: TGTGCCAGCAGCTTAAGCGGGGGGAACTACAATGAGCAGTTCTTC. Encoded protein: CASSLSGGNYNEQFF.

The V and J genes are TRBV29-1 and TRBJ2-7, with 8 positions matching TRBD1. This CDR3 region has 13 residues. The germline V gene has CDR1 SQVTM and CDR2 ANQGSEA. V shed 5 bases, J shed 3 bases, and the junction held 6 bases outside the gene matches. The CDR3 DNA reads as TGCAGCGTTCTGACAGGGGCTCGCTACGAGCAGTACTTC. As protein: CSVLTGARYEQYF.

V is TRBV2 and J is TRBJ2-7, with unresolved D. Germline CDR1 is SNHLY and CDR2 is FYNNEI. The CDR3 has 12 residues. Trimming removed 6 bases from V and 2 bases from J, with 8 bases in between. CDR3 protein: CASRVNTYEQYF. The DNA of the CDR3 is TGTGCCAGCAGGGTCAACACCTACGAGCAGTACTTC.

The chain uses TRBV3-1 (or the pseudogene TRBV3-2) and TRBJ1-1; 7 nucleotides line up with TRBD1. V dropped 5 bases and J dropped 9; count of bases not matched to a gene: 9. Germline lookup yields CDR1 LGHDT and CDR2 YNNKEL (reference sequence). This CDR3 spans 13 amino acids. CDR3 nucleotides: TGTGCCAGCAGCTCGAGAGGAGGGGGCAAAGCTTTCTTT. Its translation is CASSSRGGGKAFF.

J is TRBJ2-2 and V is TRBV5-1; the match to TRBD1 covers 10 bases. The CDR3 is made up of 16 amino acids. In germline, CDR1 is SGHRS, CDR2 YFSETQ. Germline trimming cut 4 bases from V and 6 bases from J; bases unmatched to any gene: 9. CDR3 bases: TGCGCCAGCAGCCCCCTCGGGACAGGGGCGTCCGGGGAGCTGTTTTTT. This translates into CASSPLGTGASGELFF. The whole variable domain, remainder taken from reference TRBV5-1 and TRBJ2-2, is KAGVTQTPRYLIKTRGQQVTLSCSPISGHRSVSWYQQTPGQGLQFLFEYFSETQRNKGNFPGRFSGRQFSNSRSEMNVSTLELGDSALYLCASSPLGTGASGELFFGEGSRLTVL.